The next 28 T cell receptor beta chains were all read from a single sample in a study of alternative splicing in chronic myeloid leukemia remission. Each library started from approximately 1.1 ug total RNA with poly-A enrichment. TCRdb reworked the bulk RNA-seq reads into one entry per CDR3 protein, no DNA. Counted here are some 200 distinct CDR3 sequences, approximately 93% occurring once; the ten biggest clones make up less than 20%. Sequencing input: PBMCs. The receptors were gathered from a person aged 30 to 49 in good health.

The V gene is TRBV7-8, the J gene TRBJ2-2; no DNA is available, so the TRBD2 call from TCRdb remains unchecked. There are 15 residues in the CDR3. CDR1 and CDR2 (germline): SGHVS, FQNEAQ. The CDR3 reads CASSPRDLVPGELFF.

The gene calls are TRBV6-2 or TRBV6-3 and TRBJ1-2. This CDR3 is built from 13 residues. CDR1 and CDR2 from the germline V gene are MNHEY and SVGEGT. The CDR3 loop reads CASSPLALRGYTF.

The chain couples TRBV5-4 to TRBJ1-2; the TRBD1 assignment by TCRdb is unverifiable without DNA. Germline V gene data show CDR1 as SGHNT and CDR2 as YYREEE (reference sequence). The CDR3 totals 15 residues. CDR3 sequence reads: CASSHSGTGIYGYTF.

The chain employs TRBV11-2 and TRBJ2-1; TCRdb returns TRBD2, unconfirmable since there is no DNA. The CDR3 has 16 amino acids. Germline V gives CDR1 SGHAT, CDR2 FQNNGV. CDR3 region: CASRSLSGANYNEQFF.

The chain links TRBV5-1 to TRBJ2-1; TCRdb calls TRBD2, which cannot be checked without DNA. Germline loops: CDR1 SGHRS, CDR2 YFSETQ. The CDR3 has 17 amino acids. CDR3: CASSWRMTSGAYNEQFF.

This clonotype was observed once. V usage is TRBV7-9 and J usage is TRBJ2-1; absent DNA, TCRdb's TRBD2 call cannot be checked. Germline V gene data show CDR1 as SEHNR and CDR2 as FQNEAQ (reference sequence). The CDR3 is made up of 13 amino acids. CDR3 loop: CASTGKDHNEQFF.

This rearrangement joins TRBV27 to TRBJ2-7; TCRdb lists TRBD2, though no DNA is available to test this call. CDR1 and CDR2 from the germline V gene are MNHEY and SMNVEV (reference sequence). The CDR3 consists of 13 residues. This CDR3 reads CASSPTDGGEQYF.

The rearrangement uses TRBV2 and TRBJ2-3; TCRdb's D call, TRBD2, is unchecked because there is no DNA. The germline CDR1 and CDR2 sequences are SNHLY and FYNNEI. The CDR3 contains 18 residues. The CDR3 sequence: CAGSYHPYTAASTDTQYF. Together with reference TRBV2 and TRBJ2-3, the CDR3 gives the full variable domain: EPEVTQTPSHQVTQMGQEVILRCVPISNHLYFYWYRQILGQKVEFLVSFYNNEISEKSEIFDDQFSVERPDGSNFTLKIRSTKLEDSAMYFCAGSYHPYTAASTDTQYFGPGTRLTVL.

CDR3 loop: CSVEDLRGRWGGFF. The gene calls are TRBV29-1 and TRBJ2-1; checking the TCRdb D call of TRBD2 is not possible without DNA. The germline gives CDR1 SQVTM, CDR2 ANQGSEA. This CDR3 is 14 amino acids long.

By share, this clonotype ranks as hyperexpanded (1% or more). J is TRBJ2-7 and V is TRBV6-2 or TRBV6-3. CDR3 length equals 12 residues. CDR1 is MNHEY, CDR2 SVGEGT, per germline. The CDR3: CASSYRRHEQYF.

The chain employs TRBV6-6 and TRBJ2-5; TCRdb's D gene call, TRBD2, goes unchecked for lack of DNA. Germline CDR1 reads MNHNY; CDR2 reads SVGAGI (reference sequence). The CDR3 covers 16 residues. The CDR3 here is CASSISGRGGQETQYF.

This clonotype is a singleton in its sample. The chain's CDR3 is CASSMGANTEAFF. V and J are TRBV19 and TRBJ1-1. CDR1 and CDR2 from the germline V gene are LNHDA and SQIVND (reference sequence). The CDR3 is made up of 13 amino acids.

The CDR3 spells CSARGGTSGGTDTQYF. V is TRBV20-1 and J is TRBJ2-3; TCRdb calls TRBD2, which cannot be checked without DNA. The CDR3 covers 16 residues. Germline CDR1 and CDR2: DFQATT and SNEGSKA (reference sequence).

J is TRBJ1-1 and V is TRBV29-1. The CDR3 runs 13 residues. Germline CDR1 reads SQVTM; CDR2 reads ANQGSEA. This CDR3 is CSASWGTNTEAFF.

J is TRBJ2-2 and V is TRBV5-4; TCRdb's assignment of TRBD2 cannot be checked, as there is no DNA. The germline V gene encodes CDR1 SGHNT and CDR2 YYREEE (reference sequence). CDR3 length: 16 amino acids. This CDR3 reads CASSSKGQGITGELFF.

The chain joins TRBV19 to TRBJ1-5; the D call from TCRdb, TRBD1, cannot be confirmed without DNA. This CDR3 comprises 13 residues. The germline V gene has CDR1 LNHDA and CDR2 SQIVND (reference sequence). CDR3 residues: CASRGPRNQPQHF.

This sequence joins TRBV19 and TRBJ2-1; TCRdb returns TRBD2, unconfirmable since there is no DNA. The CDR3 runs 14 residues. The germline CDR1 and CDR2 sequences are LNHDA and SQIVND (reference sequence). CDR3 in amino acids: CASSIELALNEQFF.

Here the CDR3 reads CASSSGLAGLLDTQYF. The V and J genes are TRBV5-1 and TRBJ2-3; TCRdb reports TRBD2, a call that lacks DNA to check it against. CDR3 length: 16 amino acids. CDR1 is SGHRS, CDR2 YFSETQ, per germline.

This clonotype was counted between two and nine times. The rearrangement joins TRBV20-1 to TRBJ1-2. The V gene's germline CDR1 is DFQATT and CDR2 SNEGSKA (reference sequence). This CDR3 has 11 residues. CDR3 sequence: CSASVVGGYTF.

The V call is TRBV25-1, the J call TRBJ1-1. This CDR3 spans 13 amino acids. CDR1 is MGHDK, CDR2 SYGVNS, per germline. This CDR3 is CASSEAGSTEAFF.

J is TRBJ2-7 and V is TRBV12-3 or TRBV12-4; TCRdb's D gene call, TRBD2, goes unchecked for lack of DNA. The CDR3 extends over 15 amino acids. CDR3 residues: CASRIAGGLTYEQYF.

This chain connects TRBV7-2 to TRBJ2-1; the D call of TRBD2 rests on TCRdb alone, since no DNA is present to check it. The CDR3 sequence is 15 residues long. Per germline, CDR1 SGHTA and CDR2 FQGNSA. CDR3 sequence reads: CASSLGWGPYNEQFF.

The chain's CDR3 is CATSAGRGLGQPQHF. This chain joins TRBV15 and TRBJ1-5. CDR1 and CDR2 (germline): LNHNV, YYDKDF (reference sequence). This CDR3 comprises 15 residues.

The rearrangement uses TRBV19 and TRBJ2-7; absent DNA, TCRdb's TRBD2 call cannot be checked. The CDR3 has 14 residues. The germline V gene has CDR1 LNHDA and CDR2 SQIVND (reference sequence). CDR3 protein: CASSIAQGPYEEYF.

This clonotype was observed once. The CDR3 sequence is CATSMGTATEKLFF. The chain joins TRBV15 to TRBJ1-4. The CDR3 contains 14 residues. Per germline, CDR1 LNHNV and CDR2 YYDKDF (reference sequence).

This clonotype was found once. The CDR3 loop reads CAIRQGESNTEAFF. The chain couples TRBV10-3 to TRBJ1-1; no DNA is available, so the TRBD1 call from TCRdb remains unchecked. Germline V CDR1 and CDR2: ENHRY, SYGVKD. This CDR3 region has 14 residues.

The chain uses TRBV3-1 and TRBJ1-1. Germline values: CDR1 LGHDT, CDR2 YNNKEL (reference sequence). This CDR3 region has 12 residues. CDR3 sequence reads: CASSRTNTEAFF.

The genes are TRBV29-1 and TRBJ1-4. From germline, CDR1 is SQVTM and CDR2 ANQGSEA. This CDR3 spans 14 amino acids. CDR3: CSVEAGGRSEKLFF.